This T cell receptor (beta chain) was captured in a study of shared T cell receptors in the human thymus (dated by TCRdb to about 2021). Regarding the study in general: The study investigated the way shared, self-reactive T-cell receptor alpha chains are produced in the human thymus.

V is cut back by 3 bases and J by 3 bases, with 14 bases in the junction unmatched. The CDR3, from cysteine to phenylalanine, totals 18 residues. The sequence is cut down to CDR3 DNA, 54 bases in frame from base 1. CDR1 and CDR2, looked up from the germline V gene, are SGHDT and YYEEEE. The library was generated by the immunoSEQ multiplex PCR assay. What TCRdb holds here is the immuneACCESS table cut down to in-frame rearrangements. Part of the clones is not present; checked against another copy, under half of the missing clones reflect an unresolved V gene, and the others are unexplained. The sample table lists some 400,000 clones, 85% to 95% of them with a count of one. The top ten clonotypes cover roughly 0.02% of the sample. Concerning this clone itself: Its antigen remains undetermined. One base away there is no much larger clone; base qualities are not given.

This clonotype was obtained from a human donor. The rearranged chain carries TRBV5-6 and TRBJ2-7; TRBD2 fits 11 bases in the junction. Sequencing input: thymocytes. The CDR3 in this case is CASSCVNGSGLAVYEQYF. Read as DNA, the sequence is TGTGCCAGCAGCTGTGTGAACGGCTCGGGACTAGCGGTCTACGAGCAGTACTTC.